Presented here are 13 T cell receptor beta chains from one specimen sequenced in a study of T cells in Graves' hyperthyroidism and ophthalmopathy. Template material for amplifying TCR beta CDR3 regions consisted of RNA transcripts. The HTBI primer set drove a first-round RT-PCR of the TCR CDR3. TCRdb ran MiXCR on the multiplex PCR reads and lists one entry per CDR3 protein. The table lists hundreds of thousands of distinct CDR3 sequences, about 14% of them singletons. Sequences were obtained from blood. These receptors were obtained from a young woman with Graves' hyperthyroidism.

In its sample, this clonotype was seen many times. The chain links TRBV7-9 to TRBJ2-1, with D maybe TRBD1 (6 bases). V was shortened by 0 bases and J by 2 bases, with 11 bases between the two germline ends. Looked up from germline, CDR1 is SEHNR and CDR2 is FQNEAQ (reference sequence). This CDR3 comprises 16 residues. CDR3: CASSLAWGHPYNEQFF. Here the CDR3 DNA reads TGTGCCAGCAGCTTAGCGTGGGGACACCCCTACAATGAGCAGTTCTTC.

The chain uses TRBV7-8 and TRBJ1-5, with D perhaps TRBD1 (6 bases). Deletions cut 5 bases from V and 6 bases from J, with 17 bases between. CDR3 length equals 15 residues. Germline values: CDR1 SGHVS, CDR2 FQNEAQ. The CDR3 sequence: CASSPRGGDIQPQHF. The CDR3 DNA follows: TGTGCCAGCAGCCCTAGGGGCGGGGACATTCAGCCCCAGCATTTT.

This clonotype was counted many times. CDR3 sequence (DNA): TGTGCCAGCTCAAGGCAGCCTGCAACTAATGAAAAACTGTTTTTT. Translation: CASSRQPATNEKLFF. This rearrangement joins TRBV18 to TRBJ1-4; D is unresolved. The CDR3 is 15 residues long. The germline CDR1 and CDR2 sequences are KGHSH and LQKENI. Trimming removed 5 bases from V and 0 bases from J, with 10 bases in between.

The chain links TRBV7-2 to TRBJ2-3, with D maybe TRBD2 (6 bases). The CDR3 consists of 13 residues. Germline values: CDR1 SGHTA, CDR2 FQGNSA. Trimming cost V 6 bases and J 3 bases, with 10 bases left between them. Here the CDR3 reads CASRMTSTDTQYF. CDR3 sequence (DNA): TGTGCCAGCAGGATGACTAGTACAGATACGCAGTATTTT.

This clonotype was recorded many times. The chain recombines TRBV7-9 with TRBJ2-3, with 14 bases identical to TRBD2. The CDR3 contains 18 residues. The V and J ends lost 5 bases and 5 bases, in that order; junction bases with no gene match: 12. The germline CDR1 and CDR2 sequences are SEHNR and FQNEAQ (reference sequence). DNA for the CDR3: TGTGCCAGCAGCGCTTTATCGGGACTAGCGGGAGATATAGATACGCAGTATTTT. Translated, it gives CASSALSGLAGDIDTQYF.

The chain employs TRBV5-4 and TRBJ2-1; no clear D. The ends were cut back, 3 bases at V and 9 bases at J, with 16 bases in the middle. The CDR3 covers 14 residues. Germline CDR1 is SGHNT and CDR2 is YYREEE (reference sequence). The CDR3 bases are TGTGCCAGCAGCTCCCCCGTTGGGGTTGGTGAGCAGTTCTTC. Its protein product is CASSSPVGVGEQFF.

The chain employs TRBV28 and TRBJ2-7; 7 bases line up with TRBD2. CDR3 length: 18 residues. The V gene end was trimmed by 2 bases and the J gene end by 2 bases; junction bases not matched to a gene: 15. From germline, CDR1 is MDHEN and CDR2 SYDVKM. The CDR3 reads CASSLPKRGPSRTYEQYF. CDR3 DNA sequence: TGTGCCAGCAGTTTACCAAAGCGGGGACCTAGCCGGACCTACGAGCAGTACTTC.

The CDR3 reads CASSVGGRAHEQFF. CDR3 coding DNA: TGTGCCAGCAGCGTAGGCGGGAGGGCCCATGAGCAGTTCTTC. This sequence joins TRBV9 and TRBJ2-1; 9 bases agree with TRBD2. Looked up from germline, CDR1 is SGDLS and CDR2 is YYNGEE. V was pared by 0 bases and J by 8 bases, with 3 bases of the junction left unmatched. This CDR3 has 14 amino acids.

This clonotype occurred many times. The chain recombines TRBV7-2 with TRBJ1-1, with D perhaps TRBD1 (5 bases). The CDR3 runs 15 residues. Trimming removed 4 bases from V and 0 bases from J, with 12 bases in between. Germline V lookup: CDR1 SGHTA, CDR2 FQGNSA. CDR3 in DNA: TGTGCCAGCAGCTCCGGGACGGGAATGAACACTGAAGCTTTCTTT. Translation gives CASSSGTGMNTEAFF.

This clonotype was recorded a few times. The chain links TRBV29-1 to TRBJ2-2; TRBD2 matches 12 bases. Per germline, CDR1 SQVTM and CDR2 ANQGSEA. The CDR3 spans 14 residues. V was pared by 7 bases and J by 6 bases, with 6 bases of the junction left unmatched. The CDR3 region has the DNA TGCAGCGCCGGGAGGACTAGCGGGGCCGGGGAGCTGTTTTTT. Translation: CSAGRTSGAGELFF.

This clonotype has ten or more counts. This chain joins TRBV19 and TRBJ2-1, with 7 bases fitting TRBD2. With 6 bases clipped from V and 0 bases from J, the junction kept 5 bases outside the gene matches. This CDR3 has 15 amino acids. The germline V gene has CDR1 LNHDA and CDR2 SQIVND (reference sequence). The CDR3 bases are TGTGCCAGTAGAGTAGCGGGTAGCTCCTACAATGAGCAGTTCTTC. Residues: CASRVAGSSYNEQFF. The full variable domain, in which reference TRBV19 and TRBJ2-1 provide the parts outside the CDR3, is DGGITQSPKYLFRKEGQNVTLSCEQNLNHDAMYWYRQDPGQGLRLIYYSQIVNDFQKGDIAEGYSVSREKKESFPLTVTSAQKNPTAFYLCASRVAGSSYNEQFFGPGTRLTVL.

This clonotype was detected many times. The chain is built from TRBV9 and TRBJ2-3; weak D call: TRBD2 (6 bases). Germline V gene sequence: CDR1 SGDLS, CDR2 YYNGEE. V lost 4 bases to trimming and J lost 1 base, with 19 bases between them. This CDR3 has 17 residues. In DNA, the CDR3 is TGTGCCAGCAGCTCCCTAAGGGCTAGCGACCGCACAGATACGCAGTATTTT. Encoded protein: CASSSLRASDRTDTQYF.

The J gene is TRBJ2-7, the V gene TRBV4-3; tentatively, D is TRBD1 or TRBD2 (7 bases each). Trimming removed 0 bases from V and 0 bases from J, with 12 bases in between. The germline V gene has CDR1 LGHNA and CDR2 YSLEER. The CDR3 extends over 16 amino acids. The CDR3 spells CASSQDGGDSSYEQYF. The CDR3 bases are TGCGCCAGCAGCCAAGATGGGGGGGACAGCTCCTACGAGCAGTACTTC.